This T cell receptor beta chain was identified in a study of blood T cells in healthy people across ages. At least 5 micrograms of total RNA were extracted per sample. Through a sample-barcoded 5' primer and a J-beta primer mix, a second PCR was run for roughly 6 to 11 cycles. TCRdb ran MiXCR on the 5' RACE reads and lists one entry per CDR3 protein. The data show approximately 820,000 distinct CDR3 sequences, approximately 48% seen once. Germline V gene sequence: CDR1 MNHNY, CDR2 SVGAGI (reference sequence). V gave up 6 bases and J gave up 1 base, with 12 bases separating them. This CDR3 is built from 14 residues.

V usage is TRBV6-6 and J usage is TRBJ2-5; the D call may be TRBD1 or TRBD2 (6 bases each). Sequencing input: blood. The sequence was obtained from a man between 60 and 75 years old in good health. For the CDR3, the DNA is TGTGCCAGCAGCGCGGGACACCGCCAAGAGACCCAGTACTTC. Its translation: CASSAGHRQETQYF.